These 17 T cell receptor beta chains came from one sample sequenced in a study of T-cell reconstitution after alpha-beta-depleted transplantation in children. TCRbeta library construction was performed incorporating unique molecular identifiers. MiXCR, applied by TCRdb to the PCR reads, yields one record per CDR3 protein. The sample comprises 500,000 to 600,000 distinct CDR3 sequences, 15% to 20% of which are singletons, and approximately 3% rests with the top ten. Material: PBMCs from the stem cell graft donor, obtained from the stem cell graft. Every receptor here comes from a human donor who donated a stem cell graft to a child with acute lymphoblastic leukemia.

This chain connects TRBV15 to TRBJ2-3, with D perhaps assigned TRBD1 or TRBD2 (6 bases each). Germline loops: CDR1 LNHNV, CDR2 YYDKDF (reference sequence). CDR3 length equals 20 residues. Trimming cost V 7 bases and J 1 base, with 30 bases left between them. The CDR3 loop reads CATTIKGGLHLVGGTDTQYF. The CDR3 DNA sequence: TGTGCCACCACCATAAAAGGGGGGCTGCATTTGGTGGGTGGCACAGATACGCAGTATTTT.

The DNA of the CDR3 is TGTGCCAGCAGCTCCCAGCGTTACGGGCGCGATAGAGAGACCCAGTACTTC. Translated, it gives CASSSQRYGRDRETQYF. The gene calls are TRBV7-9 and TRBJ2-5; D uncertain. V lost 4 bases to trimming and J lost 4 bases, with 22 bases between them. Germline V gene lookup returns CDR1 SEHNR and CDR2 FQNEAQ (reference sequence). This CDR3 spans 17 amino acids.

The chain uses TRBV24-1 and TRBJ1-5; no clear D. This CDR3 has 13 residues. The V and J ends lost 4 bases and 11 bases respectively, with 14 bases between them. CDR1 is KGHDR, CDR2 SFDVKD, per germline. The CDR3 loop reads CATSDPSTPAQHF. CDR3 sequence (DNA): TGTGCCACCAGTGACCCCAGTACACCGGCCCAGCATTTT.

This clonotype has only a few counts. The chain recombines TRBV21-1 with TRBJ2-7. TRBV21-1 is a pseudogene segment. CDR3 length: 15 residues. CDR3 DNA sequence: TGTGCCAGCAGCAATATAAACAGGGCATCCTGGGAGCAGTACTTC. Amino acids: CASSNINRASWEQYF.

V gene TRBV6-1 combines with J gene TRBJ1-5, with 8 bases aligning to TRBD1. The V and J ends lost 6 bases and 6 bases, in that order; junction bases with no gene match: 10. This CDR3 has 15 residues. Germline V gene sequence: CDR1 MNHNS, CDR2 SASEGT. The CDR3 reads CASRPDRVFSQPQHF. The DNA of the CDR3 is TGTGCCAGCAGACCGGACAGGGTCTTTAGTCAGCCCCAGCATTTT.

This clonotype has only a few counts. The V and J genes are TRBV7-9 and TRBJ2-1, with 12 nucleotides matching TRBD2. The germline V gene encodes CDR1 SEHNR and CDR2 FQNEAQ (reference sequence). The CDR3 runs to 13 residues. Trimming removed 3 bases from V and 15 bases from J; junction bases left unmatched: 6. The CDR3 bases are TGTGCCAGCAGCTTGACTAGCGGGAGTATGGGGTTCTTC. This sequence encodes CASSLTSGSMGFF.

The rearrangement joins TRBV5-1 to TRBJ2-1; 8 nucleotides line up with TRBD1. Trimming cost V 4 bases and J 13 bases; bases outside gene matches: 7. The CDR3 consists of 12 residues. CDR1 is SGHRS, CDR2 YFSETQ, per germline. The chain's CDR3 is CASSRTGTGQFF. Written as DNA, the CDR3 is TGCGCCAGCAGCCGAACCGGGACAGGACAGTTCTTC.

The chain recombines TRBV29-1 with TRBJ2-7, with D perhaps matching TRBD2 (7 bases). The CDR3 is 13 amino acids. Per the germline V gene, CDR1 is SQVTM and CDR2 is ANQGSEA. The V and J ends lost 6 bases and 3 bases respectively, with 15 bases between them. CDR3 DNA: TGCAGCGTCGCAGGGGAGGGGAACTACGAGCAGTACTTC. Its protein is CSVAGEGNYEQYF.

This chain connects TRBV5-6 to TRBJ2-7; 9 bases align to TRBD1. The V and J ends lost 0 bases and 3 bases, in that order; junction bases with no gene match: 1. The CDR3 spans 14 residues. Germline assignment: CDR1 SGHDT and CDR2 YYEEEE. As DNA, the CDR3 is TGTGCCAGCAGCTTGGACAGGGGGCTCTACGAGCAGTACTTC. As protein: CASSLDRGLYEQYF.

The chain has TRBV27 and TRBJ1-1; weak D call: TRBD1 (6 bases). Trimming shortened V by 3 bases and J by 7 bases, and 12 bases separated the two germline ends. The CDR3 consists of 13 residues. CDR1 is MNHEY and CDR2 is SMNVEV in the germline V gene (reference sequence). CDR3 amino acids: CASSFSTGNEAFF. DNA of the CDR3: TGTGCCAGCAGTTTCTCCACAGGGAATGAAGCTTTCTTT.

This sequence joins TRBV9 and TRBJ2-7; 11 nucleotides align to TRBD1. Looked up from germline, CDR1 is SGDLS and CDR2 is YYNGEE. V trimming: 3 bases; J trimming: 4 bases; junction bases outside the gene matches: 6. The CDR3 length is 15 residues. The CDR3 spells CASSGRTGGLYEQYF. The CDR3 nucleotides are TGTGCCAGCAGCGGACGGACAGGGGGCTTGTACGAGCAGTACTTC.

This clonotype was observed a handful of times. V gene TRBV7-6 combines with J gene TRBJ1-1; 7 bases line up with TRBD1. V shed 1 base and J 6 bases; nucleotides not matched to a gene: 8. The CDR3 has 15 residues. In germline, CDR1 is SGHVS, CDR2 FNYEAQ. The CDR3 region has the DNA TGTGCCAGCAGCTTAGGACAGGGTGGAGGAGCTGAAGCTTTCTTT. Protein: CASSLGQGGGAEAFF.

This clonotype appeared a few times. The rearrangement uses TRBV5-1 and TRBJ2-1; 11 nucleotides line up with TRBD2. Trimming removed 4 bases from V and 13 bases from J; junction bases left unmatched: 19. CDR3 length: 17 residues. Germline V gene sequence: CDR1 SGHRS, CDR2 YFSETQ. As DNA, the CDR3 is TGCGCCAGCAGCATGATTCCCGGGACTAGCGGACCAGGTGCCCAGTTCTTC. Its protein product is CASSMIPGTSGPGAQFF. The entire variable domain, with the rest obtained from reference TRBV5-1 and TRBJ2-1, is as follows: KAGVTQTPRYLIKTRGQQVTLSCSPISGHRSVSWYQQTPGQGLQFLFEYFSETQRNKGNFPGRFSGRQFSNSRSEMNVSTLELGDSALYLCASSMIPGTSGPGAQFFGPGTRLTVL.

The rearrangement joins TRBV10-2 to TRBJ2-1; D is uncertain. Germline V CDR1 and CDR2: WSHSY, SAAADI. Trimming pared 0 bases from V and 6 bases from J, leaving 12 bases between. The CDR3 has 15 amino acids. CDR3 protein: CASSESHAGGNEQFF. CDR3 bases: TGCGCCAGCAGTGAGTCCCATGCCGGCGGCAATGAGCAGTTCTTC.

The chain uses TRBV5-1 and TRBJ2-1; D call uncertain. The CDR3 extends over 16 amino acids. V lost 2 bases to trimming and J lost 8 bases, with 20 bases between them. Germline loops: CDR1 SGHRS, CDR2 YFSETQ. This CDR3 is CASSFSQAPRAYEQFF. For the CDR3, the DNA is TGCGCCAGCAGCTTCAGTCAGGCCCCTCGCGCGTATGAGCAGTTCTTC.

This clonotype turned up a few times. This chain uses TRBV20-1 with TRBJ2-7, with 11 bases matching TRBD2. V gave up 0 bases and J gave up 4 bases; unmatched junction bases: 5. The CDR3 is made up of 15 amino acids. The germline V gene encodes CDR1 DFQATT and CDR2 SNEGSKA (reference sequence). The CDR3 protein is CSARDLAGGPYEQYF. DNA for the CDR3: TGCAGTGCTAGAGATTTAGCGGGAGGGCCATACGAGCAGTACTTC.

The V and J genes are TRBV7-2 and TRBJ2-1, with 8 bases lining up with TRBD2. The CDR3 length is 16 residues. V shed 5 bases, J shed 5 bases, and the junction held 11 bases outside the gene matches. The germline V gene encodes CDR1 SGHTA and CDR2 FQGNSA. CDR3 nucleotides: TGTGCCAGCAGCCTACGAGCGGGAGCGATAAACAATGAGCAGTTCTTC. It yields the protein CASSLRAGAINNEQFF.